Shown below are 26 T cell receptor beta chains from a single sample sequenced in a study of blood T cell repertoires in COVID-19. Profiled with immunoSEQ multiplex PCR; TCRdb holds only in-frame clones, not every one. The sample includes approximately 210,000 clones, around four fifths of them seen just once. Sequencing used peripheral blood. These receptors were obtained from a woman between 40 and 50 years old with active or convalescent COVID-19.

The CDR3 reads CASSFTGFTDTQYF. The CDR3 DNA follows: TGCGCCAGCAGCTTTACGGGGTTCACAGATACGCAGTATTTT. The chain joins TRBV5-1 to TRBJ2-3, with D possibly being TRBD2 (5 bases). The CDR3 spans 14 residues. The germline V gene encodes CDR1 SGHRS and CDR2 YFSETQ. Between the trimmed V and J ends, which lost 2 bases and 2 bases, there was a span of 9 bases. The full variable domain, its missing parts supplied by reference TRBV5-1 and TRBJ2-3, is KAGVTQTPRYLIKTRGQQVTLSCSPISGHRSVSWYQQTPGQGLQFLFEYFSETQRNKGNFPGRFSGRQFSNSRSEMNVSTLELGDSALYLCASSFTGFTDTQYFGPGTRLTVL.

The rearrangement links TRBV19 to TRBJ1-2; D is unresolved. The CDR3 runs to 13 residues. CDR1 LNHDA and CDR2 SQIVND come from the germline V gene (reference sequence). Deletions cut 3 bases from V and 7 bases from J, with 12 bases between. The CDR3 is CASSMDGMGGYTF. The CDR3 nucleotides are TGTGCCAGTAGTATGGACGGGATGGGTGGCTACACCTTC.

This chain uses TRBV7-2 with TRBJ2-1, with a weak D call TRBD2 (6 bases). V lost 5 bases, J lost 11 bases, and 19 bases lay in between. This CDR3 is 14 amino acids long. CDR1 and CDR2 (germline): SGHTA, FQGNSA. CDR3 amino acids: CASSGPGLSGKQFF. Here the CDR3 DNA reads TGTGCCAGCAGCGGCCCGGGACTCTCAGGCAAGCAGTTCTTC.

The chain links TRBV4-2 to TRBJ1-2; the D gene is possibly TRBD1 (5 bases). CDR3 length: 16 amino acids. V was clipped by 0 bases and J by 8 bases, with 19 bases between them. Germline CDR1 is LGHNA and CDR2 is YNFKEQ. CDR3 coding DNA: TGTGCCAGCAGCCAAGATGATGGAGCAGGGCGTCACGGCTACACCTTC. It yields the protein CASSQDDGAGRHGYTF.

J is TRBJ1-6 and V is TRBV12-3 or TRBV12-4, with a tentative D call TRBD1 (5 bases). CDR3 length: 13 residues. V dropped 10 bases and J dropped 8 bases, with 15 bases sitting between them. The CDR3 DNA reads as TGTGCCACCTCGGGGACTCGAGATTCACCCCTCCACTTT. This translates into CATSGTRDSPLHF.

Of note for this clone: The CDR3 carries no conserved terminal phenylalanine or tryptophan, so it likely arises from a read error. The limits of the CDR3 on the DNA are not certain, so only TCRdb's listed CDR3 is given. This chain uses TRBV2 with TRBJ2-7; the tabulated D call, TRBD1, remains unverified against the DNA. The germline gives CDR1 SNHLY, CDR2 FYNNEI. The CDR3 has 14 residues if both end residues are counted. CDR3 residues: CASSARVIPGQALT.

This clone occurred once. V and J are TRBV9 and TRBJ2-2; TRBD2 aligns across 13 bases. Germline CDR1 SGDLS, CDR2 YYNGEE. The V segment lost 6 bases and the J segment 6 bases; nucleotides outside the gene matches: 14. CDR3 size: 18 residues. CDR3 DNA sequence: TGTGCCAGCACCCCGTTCTATCAACTAGCGGGGGGGTCCGGGGAGCTGTTTTTT. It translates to CASTPFYQLAGGSGELFF.

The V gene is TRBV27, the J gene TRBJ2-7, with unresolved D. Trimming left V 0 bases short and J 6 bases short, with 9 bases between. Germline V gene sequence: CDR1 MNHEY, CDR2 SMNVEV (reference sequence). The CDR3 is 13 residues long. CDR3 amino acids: CASSLSIRTEQYF. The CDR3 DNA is TGTGCCAGCAGTTTATCGATTAGAACCGAGCAGTACTTC.

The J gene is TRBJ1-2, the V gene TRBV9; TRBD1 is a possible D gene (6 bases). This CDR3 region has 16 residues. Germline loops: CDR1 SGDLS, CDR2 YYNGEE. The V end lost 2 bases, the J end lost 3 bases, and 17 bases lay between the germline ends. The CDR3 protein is CASSVDPGGHDYGYTF. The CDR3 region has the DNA TGTGCCAGCAGCGTGGACCCGGGGGGACACGACTATGGCTACACCTTC.

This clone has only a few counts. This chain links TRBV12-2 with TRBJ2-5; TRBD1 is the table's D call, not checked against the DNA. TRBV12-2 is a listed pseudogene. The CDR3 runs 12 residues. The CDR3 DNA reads TGTGCAAGTCGCTTAGCGCCCCAGGCCCAGTACTTC. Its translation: CASRLAPQAQYF.

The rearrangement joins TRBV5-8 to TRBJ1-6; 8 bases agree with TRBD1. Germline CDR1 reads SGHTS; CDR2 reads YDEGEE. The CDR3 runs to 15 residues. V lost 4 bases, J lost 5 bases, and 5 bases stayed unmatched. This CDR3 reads CASSPGTGHNSPLHF. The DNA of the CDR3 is TGTGCCAGCAGCCCAGGGACAGGTCATAATTCACCCCTCCACTTT.

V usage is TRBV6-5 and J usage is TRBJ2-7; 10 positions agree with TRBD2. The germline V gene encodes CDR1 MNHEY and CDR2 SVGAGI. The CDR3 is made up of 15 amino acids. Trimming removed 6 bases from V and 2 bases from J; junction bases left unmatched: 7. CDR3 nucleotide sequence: TGTGCCAGCAGGCAATGGACTAGCGGCCCCTACGAGCAGTACTTC. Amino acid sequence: CASRQWTSGPYEQYF.

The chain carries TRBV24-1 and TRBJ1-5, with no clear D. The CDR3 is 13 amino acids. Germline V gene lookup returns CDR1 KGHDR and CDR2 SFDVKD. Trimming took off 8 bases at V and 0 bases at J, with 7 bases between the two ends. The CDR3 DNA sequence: TGTGCCACCACCCCAGGTAGCAATCAGCCCCAGCATTTT. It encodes CATTPGSNQPQHF.

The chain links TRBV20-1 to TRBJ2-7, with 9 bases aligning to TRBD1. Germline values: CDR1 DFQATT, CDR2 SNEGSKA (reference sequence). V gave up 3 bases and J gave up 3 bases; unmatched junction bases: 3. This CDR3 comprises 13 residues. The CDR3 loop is CSASGTGYYEQYF. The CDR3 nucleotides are TGCAGTGCTAGTGGGACAGGGTACTACGAGCAGTACTTC.

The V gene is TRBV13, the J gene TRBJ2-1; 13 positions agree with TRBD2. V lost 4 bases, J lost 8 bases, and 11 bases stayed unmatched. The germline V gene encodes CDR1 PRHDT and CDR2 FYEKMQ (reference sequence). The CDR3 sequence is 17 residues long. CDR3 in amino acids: CASSYRPGTSGTDEQFF. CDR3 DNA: TGTGCCAGCAGCTATCGACCGGGGACTAGCGGGACGGATGAGCAGTTCTTC.

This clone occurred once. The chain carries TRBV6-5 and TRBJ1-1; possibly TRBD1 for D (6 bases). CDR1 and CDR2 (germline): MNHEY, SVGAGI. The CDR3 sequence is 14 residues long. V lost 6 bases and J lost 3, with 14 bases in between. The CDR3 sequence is CASRFGGAYTEAFF. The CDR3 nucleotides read TGTGCCAGCAGATTCGGGGGGGCATACACTGAAGCTTTCTTT.

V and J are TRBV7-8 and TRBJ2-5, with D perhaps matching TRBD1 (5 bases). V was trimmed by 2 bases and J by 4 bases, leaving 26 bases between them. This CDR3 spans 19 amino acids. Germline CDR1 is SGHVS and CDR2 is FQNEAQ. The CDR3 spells CASSLLPRLDGRVGETQYF. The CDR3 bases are TGTGCCAGCAGCTTACTTCCTCGGTTGGATGGCAGGGTGGGAGAGACCCAGTACTTC.

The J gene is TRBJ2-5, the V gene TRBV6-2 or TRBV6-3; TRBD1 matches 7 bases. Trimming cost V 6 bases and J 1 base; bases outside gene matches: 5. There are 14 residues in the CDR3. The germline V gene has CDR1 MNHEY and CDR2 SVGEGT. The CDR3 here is CASSPDRVQETQYF. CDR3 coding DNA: TGTGCCAGCAGCCCAGACAGGGTCCAAGAGACCCAGTACTTC.

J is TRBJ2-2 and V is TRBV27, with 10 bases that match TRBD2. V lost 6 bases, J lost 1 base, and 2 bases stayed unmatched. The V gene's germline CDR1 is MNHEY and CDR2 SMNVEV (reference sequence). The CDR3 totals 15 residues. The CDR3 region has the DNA TGTGCCAGCAGCCCTAGCGGGAGGAACACCGGGGAGCTGTTTTTT. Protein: CASSPSGRNTGELFF.

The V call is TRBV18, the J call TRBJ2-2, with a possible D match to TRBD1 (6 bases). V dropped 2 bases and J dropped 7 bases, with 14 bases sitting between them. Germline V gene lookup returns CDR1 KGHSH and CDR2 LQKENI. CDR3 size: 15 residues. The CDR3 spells CASSPRAGVGGELFF. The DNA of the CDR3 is TGTGCCAGCTCACCAAGGGCAGGGGTCGGCGGGGAGCTGTTTTTT.

The CDR3 sequence: CASYVVRDRSYEQYF. CDR3 nucleotide sequence: TGTGCCAGCTACGTCGTCCGGGACAGGTCCTACGAGCAGTACTTC. The V gene is TRBV2, the J gene TRBJ2-7; the match to TRBD1 covers 8 bases. The CDR3 sequence is 15 residues long. Per germline, CDR1 SNHLY and CDR2 FYNNEI. With V trimmed by 8 bases and J by 1 base, 10 bases remained unmatched. The whole variable domain, remainder taken from reference TRBV2 and TRBJ2-7, is EPEVTQTPSHQVTQMGQEVILRCVPISNHLYFYWYRQILGQKVEFLVSFYNNEISEKSEIFDDQFSVERPDGSNFTLKIRSTKLEDSAMYFCASYVVRDRSYEQYFGPGTRLTVT.

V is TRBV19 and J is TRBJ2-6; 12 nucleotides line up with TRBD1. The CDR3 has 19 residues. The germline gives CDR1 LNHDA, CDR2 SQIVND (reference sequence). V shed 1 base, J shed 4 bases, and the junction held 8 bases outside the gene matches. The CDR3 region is CASSIVRGQGAAGANVLTF. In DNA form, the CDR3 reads TGTGCCAGTAGTATAGTTAGGGGACAGGGGGCTGCGGGGGCCAACGTCCTGACTTTC.

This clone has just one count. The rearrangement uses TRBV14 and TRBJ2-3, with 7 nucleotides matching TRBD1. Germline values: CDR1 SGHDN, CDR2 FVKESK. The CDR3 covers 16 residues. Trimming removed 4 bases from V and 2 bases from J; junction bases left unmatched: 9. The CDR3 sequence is CASSLTRGKNTDTQYF. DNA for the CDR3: TGTGCCAGCAGCCTGACCAGGGGGAAGAACACAGATACGCAGTATTTT.

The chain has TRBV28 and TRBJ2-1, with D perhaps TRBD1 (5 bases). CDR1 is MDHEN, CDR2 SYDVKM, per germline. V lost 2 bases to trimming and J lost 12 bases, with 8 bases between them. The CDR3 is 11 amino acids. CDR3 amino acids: CASSLSDRQFF. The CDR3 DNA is TGTGCCAGCAGTTTAAGCGACAGGCAGTTCTTC.

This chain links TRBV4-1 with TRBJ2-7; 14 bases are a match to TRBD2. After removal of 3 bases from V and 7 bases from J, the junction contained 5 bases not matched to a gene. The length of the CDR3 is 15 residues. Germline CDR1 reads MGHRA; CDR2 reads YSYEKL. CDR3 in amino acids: CASSQGLAGVVEQYF. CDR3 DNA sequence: TGCGCCAGCAGCCAGGGACTAGCGGGAGTTGTGGAGCAGTACTTC.

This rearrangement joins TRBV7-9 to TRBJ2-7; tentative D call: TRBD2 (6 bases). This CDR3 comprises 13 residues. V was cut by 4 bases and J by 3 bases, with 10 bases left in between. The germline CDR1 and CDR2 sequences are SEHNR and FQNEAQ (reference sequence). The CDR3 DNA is TGTGCCAGCAGCTATTTTAGCGGCTACGAGCAGTACTTC. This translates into CASSYFSGYEQYF.